This T cell receptor (beta chain) derives from a study of blood T cells in healthy people across ages (dated by TCRdb to the mid-2010s). Some background on the complete study: In model experiments, template switching captured about one uniquely barcoded TCR beta cDNA molecule for every two T cells. Using deep sequencing normalized with unique cDNA molecular identifiers, the study measured how TCR beta repertoire diversity changes with age. Four age groups were formed from the donors: young (average roughly 15 years), middle-aged (approximately 40), aged (more than 55) and long-lived (less than 85). Donors of different ages were randomly distributed across sequencing lanes to avoid experimental bias. Using the same blood draw, the study looked at two additional independent replicas of 1 million unique cDNA reads for two donors, one aged 18 to 30 and the other aged 80 or older. Study-wide conclusions, independent of this receptor: Observed TCR beta diversity per million T cells fell roughly linearly with age, and a significant reduction was already apparent by age roughly 40. Compared with the aged group, more naive CD4+ T cells, fewer expanded clones and increased TCR diversity were shown by the long-lived group, suggesting age selection. The CMV infection status of donors was not known, potentially confounding age-related changes in expanded clonotypes. Total diversity estimates from one million sequenced T cells were considered lower bounds and underestimates. Because profiling used bulk unsorted PBMCs, naive and antigen-experienced compartments could not be compared conclusively. There was a strong correlation between observed TCR beta diversity and the percentage of naive T cells measured by flow cytometry.

Library method: 5' RACE. TCRdb shows the sequencer as Illumina HiSeq 2500. The second PCR ran for about 7 to 11 cycles and used a J-beta primer mix along with a sample-barcoded 5' primer. A unique molecular identifier was introduced onto each TCR beta cDNA molecule by a template-switch 5' adaptor carrying 12 random nucleotides. Each sample yielded at least 2.5 million CDR3-containing paired-end reads. First-strand cDNA synthesis was performed from all RNA using the Mint cDNA synthesis kit, with priming by a TRBC-specific oligonucleotide. After uracil-DNA glycosylase treatment, a first 18-cycle PCR used universal primers M1SS and BC2_uni_R on all cDNA. The paper's data handling went like this. For normalization, 1 million high-quality reads were randomly selected from each sample, with every read carrying a distinct molecular identifier. Reads with shared molecular identifiers were discarded instead of being binned into consensus sequences. CDR3 identification, clonotype clustering and error correction used MiTCR with a Q25 quality threshold and the strictest error-elimination algorithm. Lower-bound total TCR beta diversity was estimated with a nonparametric unseen species model using Euler transformation. TCRdb handled the public reads itself, with Q25 trimming in fastp and clone calling in MiXCR, and kept productive beta chains. A single entry per CDR3 protein holds the most common genes and DNA from its merged rows. In this record, the V and J calls reflect TCRdb's handling and not the investigators' own analysis. Within this sample are around 1,500,000 distinct CDR3 sequences, with 28% of them counted one time only. Clones ranked in the top ten supply around 7.7% of the sample.

The donors were some 36 Caucasian individuals from Russia, aged roughly 6 to 100 years, who were systemically healthy. Around 10 milliliters of peripheral blood were collected from each donor into EDTA-treated Vacutainer tubes. Ficoll-Paque density-gradient centrifugation was used to isolate PBMCs, with at least 6 million obtained per sample. Total RNA was extracted from PBMCs with Trizol reagent, with at least 5.5 micrograms obtained per sample. For every donor, flow cytometry on a PBMC aliquot measured the percentage of naive CD45RAhigh/CD27high T cells. This clonotype was counted only a few times. Its antigen is not yet known. Base qualities are missing; no much larger clone stands one base away. Sequences SGHTA (CDR1) and FQGNSA (CDR2) are obtained from the germline V gene. Reading from cysteine to phenylalanine, the CDR3 counts 15 amino acids. Kept here is only the CDR3 DNA, which spans 45 bases and is read in frame from base 1. Compared with germline, V lacks 4 bases and J lacks 8 bases; bases without a gene match: 5.

The chain links TRBV7-2 with TRBJ2-3, with TRBD2 matching 14 junction bases. The source is a young woman in good health. The sequenced sample was blood. The bases read TGTGCCAGCAGCTCCTCGGGACTAGCGGGAGTTACGCAGTATTTT. Its product reads: CASSSSGLAGVTQYF.